Listed below are T cell receptor beta chains from one sample, sequenced in a study of blood T cell repertoires in COVID-19. The table came from immunoSEQ multiplex PCR; TCRdb's copy has only in-frame clones and leaves some out. The sample lists around 300,000 clones, over 85% occurring once. What was sequenced was PBMCs or T cells enriched from blood (not recorded which). Receptor source: a woman aged 55-70 years who had recovered from COVID-19. The CDR3 runs from the conserved cysteine through the conserved F or W. The D gene is left open where the match is weak. Clone size is not always given. Where it is, it says once, few, many or a class for expanded clones.

size	V	J	D	DNA	CDR3
.	TRBV7-8	TRBJ2-2	TRBD2	TGTGCCAGCAGCTCTCTTGATCGAAGGGCTAGCGGGGGGGCCGGGGAGCTGTTTTTT	CASSSLDRRASGGAGELFF
.	TRBV2	TRBJ1-6	TRBD1	TGTGCCAGCAAGGCCTTGGGACAGGGGCCCTCACCCCTCCACTTT	CASKALGQGPSPLHF
.	TRBV2	TRBJ1-4	TRBD1	TGTGCCAGCAGGGACAGGGGGCCCCAGGGCCTTTTT	CASRDRGPQGLF
once	TRBV7-6	TRBJ2-7	.	TGTGCCAGCAGCTTATCTGGGTCCCCGGGGGACGAGCAGTACTTC	CASSLSGSPGDEQYF
.	TRBV3-1/TRBV3-2	TRBJ2-2	TRBD2	TGTGCCAGCAGCCAAGTCTGGCTAGCGGGGGGCACCGGGGAGCTGTTTTTT	CASSQVWLAGGTGELFF
few	TRBV5-1	TRBJ2-1	TRBD1	TGCGCCAGCAGCTCCGGGACAGGGTCCAATGAGCAGTTCTTC	CASSSGTGSNEQFF
few	TRBV27	TRBJ1-6	TRBD1	TGTGCCAGCAGTTTAAAGTTGGTGACAGGGCCCTATAATTCACCCCTCCACTTT	CASSLKLVTGPYNSPLHF
.	TRBV6-5	TRBJ1-1	TRBD1	TGTGCCAGCCGCCGTCAGGGGGCCGTCACTGAAGCTTTCTTT	CASRRQGAVTEAFF
few	TRBV5-1	TRBJ2-7	.	TGCGCCAGCAGCTTCGATGGCGGCGGAACCACGAAGCAGTACTTC	CASSFDGGGTTKQYF
.	TRBV11-3	TRBJ2-3	TRBD1	TGTGCCAGCAGCTCGGGACAGGGATTCACAGATACGCAGTATTTT	CASSSGQGFTDTQYF
.	TRBV10-2	TRBJ2-3	TRBD1	TGCGCCAGCTATCCAGGTCCGGGACAGGCAGATACGCAGTATTTT	CASYPGPGQADTQYF
.	TRBV21-1	TRBJ2-2	.	TGTGCCAGCAGCAAAGTGAAGCGGGACGTTGACACCGGGGAGCTGTTTTTT	CASSKVKRDVDTGELFF
.	TRBV5-1	TRBJ2-2	TRBD1	TGCGCCAGCAACCTGGGACAGGGAGAAACCGGGGAGCTGTTTTTT	CASNLGQGETGELFF
.	TRBV23-1	TRBJ1-2	.	TGCGCCAGCAGTCCCTCCGGGTTCGGCGATGGCTACACCTTC	CASSPSGFGDGYTF
.	TRBV5-5	TRBJ1-4	.	TGTGCCAGCAGCTTGGGGCCACAGAGAGTGAGTGAAAAACTGTTTTTT	CASSLGPQRVSEKLFF
.	TRBV3-1/TRBV3-2	TRBJ1-4	.	TGTGCCAGCAGTAATGGCGGTAATGAAAAACTGTTTTTT	CASSNGGNEKLFF
.	TRBV5-6	TRBJ1-2	.	TGTGCCAGCAGCTTGGTACGGGCTAACTATGGCTACACCTTC	CASSLVRANYGYTF
.	TRBV10-3	TRBJ2-3	.	TGTGCCATCAACCAGGGTATAGGGACAGATACGCAGTATTTT	CAINQGIGTDTQYF
.	TRBV7-9	TRBJ2-2	.	TGTGCCAGCAGCTTAGCGGCGACAAACACCGGGGAGCTGTTTTTT	CASSLAATNTGELFF
.	TRBV19	TRBJ1-2	TRBD1	TGTGCCAGCGCTCCCGGGGACAGGGAAGCCTATGGCTACACCTTC	CASAPGDREAYGYTF
.	TRBV6-1	TRBJ1-6	.	TGTGCCAGCAGTGAACAGGGTGGGAATTCACCCCTCCACTTT	CASSEQGGNSPLHF
.	TRBV9	TRBJ2-6	.	TGTGCCAGCAGCGCGAACCCAGGGGACCCCTCTGGGGCCAACGTCCTGACTTTC	CASSANPGDPSGANVLTF
.	TRBV28	TRBJ2-7	.	TGTGCCAGCTCAACCGGGGGTTACGAGCAGTACTTC	CASSTGGYEQYF
.	TRBV5-6	TRBJ2-7	.	TGTGCCAGCAGCTACCCCCCAGCGGACTACGAGCAGTACTTC	CASSYPPADYEQYF
.	TRBV7-2	TRBJ2-1	TRBD2	TGTGCCAGCAGCTTAGGGACTAGCGGAGCCTACAATGAGCAGTTCTTC	CASSLGTSGAYNEQFF
once	TRBV5-1	TRBJ2-1	.	TGCGCCAGCAGCTTGGGGGGCCGTTATGAGCAGTTCTTC	CASSLGGRYEQFF
.	TRBV7-9	TRBJ1-3	TRBD1	TGTGCCAGCATACAGGGGGGCCGGAACACCATATATTTT	CASIQGGRNTIYF
.	TRBV11-2	TRBJ2-2	.	TGTGCCAGCAGCTTTAACCGGTTGCGGGTTGCCGGGGAGCTGTTTTTT	CASSFNRLRVAGELFF
.	TRBV27	TRBJ2-7	TRBD2	TGTGCCAGCGCCGGACTAGTAACTGGGCGCGGCGAGCAGTACTTC	CASAGLVTGRGEQYF
.	TRBV7-9	TRBJ1-3	.	TGTGCCAGCAGCGTAGTCAGGGTTGGAAACACCATATATTTT	CASSVVRVGNTIYF
once	TRBV28	TRBJ2-2	.	TGTGCCAGCAGTTTATACGTTGCGGGGCGGACCGGGGAGCTGTTTTTT	CASSLYVAGRTGELFF
.	TRBV7-8	TRBJ1-2	TRBD1	TGTGCCAGCAGCACAGGGGTAGGGTTGAATGGCTACACCTTC	CASSTGVGLNGYTF
.	TRBV2	TRBJ2-3	TRBD1	TGTGCCAGCAGTGGACGGCAGGGGGGCACAGATACGCAGTATTTT	CASSGRQGGTDTQYF